The clone carrying this TCR beta chain was seen only once. This sample was included in a study of blood T cell repertoires in COVID-19. Study-level information: Acute and convalescent COVID-19 samples came from the United States, Italy and Spain. T cells, B-cell-depleted T cells, or PBMCs supplied cDNA or gDNA.

As processed by the authors: It was from reference gene primer amplification that nucleated cell counts were estimated. Method: immunoSEQ multiplex PCR; TCRdb's copy keeps in-frame clones and lacks some. V, J and clone size are those of that table, while D and trimming were read from the DNA. The sample comprises 150,000 to 200,000 clones, 88% of which are singletons, and roughly 24% rests with the top ten. Input material: peripheral blood. The receptor was derived from a man in his 60s with acute or convalescent COVID-19.

CDR3 in DNA: TGTGCCAGCAGCTTGGCTCAGACTAGCGGGGGCCTCAAAGAGACCCAGTACTTC. It encodes CASSLAQTSGGLKETQYF. The chain recombines TRBV5-8 with TRBJ2-5; 12 bases align to TRBD2. The germline V gene has CDR1 SGHTS and CDR2 YDEGEE. J gave up 3 bases and V 0 bases, and 9 bases lay outside the gene matches. The CDR3 is 18 amino acids.